A selection of T cell receptor beta chains follows, all from one sample in a study of T cells in Graves' hyperthyroidism and ophthalmopathy. TCRdb called the multiplex PCR reads again in MiXCR, with one record for every CDR3 protein. The data show 300,000 or so distinct CDR3 sequences, approximately 15% seen once. Material: blood. The receptor source for this set is a woman aged 55-70 years with Graves' ophthalmopathy. CDR3s include the opening cysteine and the closing phenylalanine or tryptophan. D genes are given only for firm matches. Clone sizes are given selectively: once, few, many, or a class where the clone is expanded.

TRBV11-3	TRBJ1-1	TRBD1	many	13	TGTGCCAGCAGCTCCCTAACAGGGGCTGAAGCTTTCTTT	CASSSLTGAEAFF
TRBV7-2	TRBJ1-3	TRBD1	.	14	TGTGCCAGCAGCTTTCGGGACAGCGGAGGCACCATATATTTT	CASSFRDSGGTIYF
TRBV6-1	TRBJ1-1	.	many	13	TGTGCCAGCAGCAACAACTGGAACACTGAAGCTTTCTTT	CASSNNWNTEAFF
TRBV25-1	TRBJ2-2	TRBD1	few	17	TGTGCCAGCAGTATAAGCCTAGGACAGGACAACACCGGGGAGCTGTTTTTT	CASSISLGQDNTGELFF
TRBV29-1	TRBJ1-5	TRBD1	many	14	TGCAGCGTTGCGGGACAGGGGAGGGATCAGCCCCAGCATTTT	CSVAGQGRDQPQHF
TRBV29-1	TRBJ2-5	TRBD2	.	15	TGCAGCGTTGCGCTAGCGGGAGGCTCGGGAGAGACCCAGTACTTC	CSVALAGGSGETQYF
TRBV7-3	TRBJ2-7	.	.	12	TGTGCCAGCAGCCCCGACGGGTACGAGCAGTACTTC	CASSPDGYEQYF
TRBV2	TRBJ2-5	.	many	11	TGTGCCAGCAAAGGGGACGCGACCCAGTACTTC	CASKGDATQYF
TRBV9	TRBJ2-3	TRBD1	.	20	TGTGCCAGCAGCCCCAGAGGCGGGACAGGGAAGGGAAGTAGCACAGATACGCAGTATTTT	CASSPRGGTGKGSSTDTQYF
TRBV5-1	TRBJ1-6	TRBD1	many	15	TGCGCCAGCAGTCGACAGGGAACTAATAATTCACCCCTCCACTTT	CASSRQGTNNSPLHF
TRBV13	TRBJ2-2	.	few	17	TGTGCCAGCAGCTCAAATCGTGGGACCGCGAACACCGGGGAGCTGTTTTTT	CASSSNRGTANTGELFF
TRBV20-1	TRBJ1-5	.	many	14	TGCAGTGCTAGCCAAGGTTTGGACAATCAGCCCCAGCATTTT	CSASQGLDNQPQHF
TRBV4-3	TRBJ1-5	.	few	13	TGCGCCAGCAGCCAAGATCTTCAACAGCCCCAGCATTTT	CASSQDLQQPQHF
TRBV5-1	TRBJ1-4	.	few	15	TGCGCCAGCAGCGACTCTAACCCTACCTATGAAAAACTGTTTTTT	CASSDSNPTYEKLFF
TRBV6-1	TRBJ1-2	.	.	12	TGTGCCAGCAGCAATCCGGCCTATGGCTACACCTTC	CASSNPAYGYTF
TRBV28	TRBJ2-2	.	many	14	TGTGCCAGCAGTTTAACGGGGAACACCGGGGAGCTGTTTTTT	CASSLTGNTGELFF
TRBV4-2	TRBJ1-1	.	few	16	TGTGCCAGCAGCCAAGTCTCGGGCAGGATGAACACTGAAGCTTTCTTT	CASSQVSGRMNTEAFF
TRBV30	TRBJ2-3	.	many	12	TGTGCCTGGAATATGGGGGGAGATACGCAGTATTTT	CAWNMGGDTQYF
TRBV18	TRBJ1-1	.	many	13	TGTGCCAGCTCACAGGGAGAGGAGACTGAAGCTTTCTTT	CASSQGEETEAFF
TRBV5-4	TRBJ2-7	.	few	14	TGTGCCAGCAGCTTGAGTGGGAGCGGCCACGAGCAGTACTTC	CASSLSGSGHEQYF
TRBV29-1	TRBJ1-2	.	many	12	TGCAGCGTGACCTACCCCGGTGGTGGCTACACCTTC	CSVTYPGGGYTF
TRBV5-8	TRBJ2-7	.	many	11	TGTGCCAGCAGCTTCATCTACGAGCAGTACTTC	CASSFIYEQYF
TRBV20-1	TRBJ2-7	TRBD2	many	14	TGCAGTGCTATGAAACTAGCGGGAGGTCGGGAGCAGTACTTC	CSAMKLAGGREQYF
TRBV7-8	TRBJ2-7	.	.	15	TGTGCCAGCAGCCCTAGGGGGAGCAGCTCCTACGAGCAGTACTTC	CASSPRGSSSYEQYF
TRBV5-6	TRBJ2-7	TRBD2	.	16	TGTGCCAGCAGCTTGGGAACCGGGACTAGCATCTACGAGCAGTACTTC	CASSLGTGTSIYEQYF
TRBV6-5	TRBJ1-1	.	few	15	TGTGCCAGCAGTTACAATAGACACTTGAACACTGAAGCTTTCTTT	CASSYNRHLNTEAFF
TRBV12-3/TRBV12-4	TRBJ1-2	.	few	14	TGTGCCAGCAGAACTTCTTTAGTCTACTATGGCTACACCTTC	CASRTSLVYYGYTF
TRBV5-5	TRBJ2-7	.	few	17	TGTGCCAGCAGCTTTTCCCCGGCGGCTTCGGCTTCCTACGAGCAGTACTTC	CASSFSPAASASYEQYF
TRBV19	TRBJ2-7	.	.	16	TGTGCCAGTAGTGCGTCGACAGTAAGGGGCTCCTACGAGCAGTACTTC	CASSASTVRGSYEQYF
TRBV19	TRBJ2-3	TRBD1	many	15	TGTGCCAGTAGTCCCTGGACAGGGGAAGGTGATACGCAGTATTTT	CASSPWTGEGDTQYF
TRBV2	TRBJ2-7	TRBD1	many	15	TGTGCCAGCAGTAAGGACAGGGGCCAATATGGCGAGCAGTACTTC	CASSKDRGQYGEQYF
TRBV6-1	TRBJ2-7	TRBD1	.	15	TGTGCCAGCATCAAAGGGTTCGACAGGGCCTACGAGCAGTACTTC	CASIKGFDRAYEQYF
TRBV5-1	TRBJ2-3	TRBD1	few	16	TGCGCCAGCAGCTTGGGAGGGACAGAATTCACAGATACGCAGTATTTT	CASSLGGTEFTDTQYF
TRBV12-3/TRBV12-4	TRBJ2-2	TRBD1	.	13	TGTGCCAGCGGGGACAGGGGAACCGGGGAGCTGTTTTTT	CASGDRGTGELFF
TRBV27	TRBJ1-4	.	.	15	TGTGCCAGCAGTTCACCGGGGCATTCGCGTGAAAAACTGTTTTTT	CASSSPGHSREKLFF
TRBV20-1	TRBJ2-1	TRBD2	.	17	TGCAGTGCTAGGCCCGGGACTAGCGGAAGCTCCTACAATGAGCAGTTCTTC	CSARPGTSGSSYNEQFF
TRBV2	TRBJ2-7	TRBD1	many	14	TGTGCCAGCGTTACCGGGACAGGGGGATACGAGCAGTACTTC	CASVTGTGGYEQYF
TRBV5-1	TRBJ2-5	.	.	13	TGCGCCAGCAGCTCTATGACAGAAGAGACCCAGTACTTC	CASSSMTEETQYF
TRBV5-1	TRBJ1-1	TRBD1	.	14	TGCGCCAGCAGCTCCGGGACAGGGGTCGCTGAAGCTTTCTTT	CASSSGTGVAEAFF
TRBV6-5	TRBJ2-3	.	.	16	TGTGCCAGCAGTTACTCGCTTGGGGGGGCCAGGGATACGCAGTATTTT	CASSYSLGGARDTQYF
TRBV6-2/TRBV6-3	TRBJ2-3	TRBD2	few	15	TGTGCCAGCAGGACTAGCGGAGAATACACAGATACGCAGTATTTT	CASRTSGEYTDTQYF
TRBV13	TRBJ1-2	TRBD1	few	18	TGTGCCAGCAGCTACACCCGTTGGTCGGGACAGGGGTCTTATGGCTACACCTTC	CASSYTRWSGQGSYGYTF
TRBV28	TRBJ2-6	.	many	16	TGTGCCAGCAGCTTATACGGTTCGGCTGGGGCCAACGTCCTGACTTTC	CASSLYGSAGANVLTF
TRBV2	TRBJ2-7	TRBD2	many	15	TGTGCCAGCAGTGAAACTAGCGGGAGGTCCTACGAGCAGTACTTC	CASSETSGRSYEQYF